This T cell receptor (beta chain) is drawn from a study of blood T cell repertoires in COVID-19. Study at large: The samples span acute and convalescent COVID-19 from the United States, Italy and Spain.

V shed 11 bases and J shed 9 bases, with 19 bases lying between them. This CDR3 spans 12 amino acids. Germline CDR1 MGHDK, CDR2 SYGVNS. Sequencing was performed with immunoSEQ multiplex PCR; in TCRdb, only in-frame clones are kept and a portion is missing. The sample carries roughly 170,000 clones, roughly 81% recorded once. The Seattle patients, enrolled during active infection, were followed longitudinally. The specimen sequenced was peripheral blood. The clonotype was recovered from a woman between 45 and 65 years old with COVID-19, enrolled during active disease. This chain uses TRBV25-1 with TRBJ1-2; no firm D call. CDR3 sequence reads: CASDSGPGSYTF. The CDR3 coding sequence is TGTGCCTCTGACTCGGGTCCCGGGAGCTACACCTTC.